These 10 T cell receptor beta chains originate from one sample sequenced in a study of blood T cell repertoires in COVID-19. Profiling relied on immunoSEQ multiplex PCR, and the TCRdb table lists in-frame clones only, not all of them. This sample has around 240,000 clones, with approximately 82% found just once. Sequencing used peripheral blood. These receptors were taken from a woman older than 75 with acute or convalescent COVID-19.

The chain carries TRBV7-8 and TRBJ1-2; the D gene is possibly TRBD1 (6 bases). The V end was cut by 5 bases, the J end by 4 bases, with 14 bases between. CDR1 is SGHVS, CDR2 FQNEAQ, per germline. The CDR3 has 14 residues. CDR3 in DNA: TGTGCCAGCAGCCGAGGACAGCTCGGCTATGGCTACACCTTC. Amino acid sequence: CASSRGQLGYGYTF. Variable domain in full (rest from reference TRBV7-8 and TRBJ1-2): GAGVSQSPRYKVAKRGQDVALRCDPISGHVSLFWYQQALGQGPEFLTYFQNEAQLDKSGLPSDRFFAERPEGSVSTLKIQRTQQEDSAVYLCASSRGQLGYGYTFGSGTRLTVV.

The chain carries TRBV19 and TRBJ1-2, with TRBD1 as a possible D gene (6 bases). Per the germline V gene, CDR1 is LNHDA and CDR2 is SQIVND (reference sequence). This CDR3 spans 13 amino acids. The germline V and J ends were trimmed by 5 bases and 4 bases, with 11 bases remaining between them. Here the CDR3 DNA reads TGTGCCAGTAGTCTCGGGACATTCTATGGCTACACCTTC. Protein sequence: CASSLGTFYGYTF.

This clone has just one count. The gene calls are TRBV21-1 and TRBJ2-7; the table's D call, TRBD1, was not checked against the DNA. TRBV21-1 is a pseudogene locus. The CDR3 has 16 amino acids. CDR3 sequence reads: CASNIIRGQGPYEQYF. CDR3 coding DNA: TGTGCCAGCAACATTATCCGGGGACAAGGGCCCTACGAGCAGTACTTC.

The rearrangement joins TRBV21-1 to TRBJ1-1. TRBV21-1 is labeled a pseudogene. The CDR3 covers 17 residues. The CDR3 DNA reads TGTGCCAGCAACTTAAGGGGGGGCCCTAGAATGAACACTGAAGCTTTCTTT. Protein sequence: CASNLRGGPRMNTEAFF.

V and J are TRBV19 and TRBJ1-2, with D unresolved. This CDR3 is built from 10 residues. Deletions cut 5 bases from V and 7 bases from J, with 5 bases between. Germline V CDR1 and CDR2: LNHDA, SQIVND (reference sequence). DNA for the CDR3: TGTGCCAGTAGTGGGAGTGGCTACACCTTC. The encoded protein is CASSGSGYTF.

V and J are TRBV29-1 and TRBJ2-5; D might be TRBD1 (6 bases). V lost 4 bases, J lost 5 bases, and 23 bases lay in between. The CDR3 sequence is 16 residues long. Germline V gives CDR1 SQVTM, CDR2 ANQGSEA. The CDR3 here is CSVGRYSRRGTETQYF. The CDR3 DNA follows: TGCAGCGTTGGACGTTACTCTAGAAGGGGGACGGAGACCCAGTACTTC.

The chain links TRBV19 to TRBJ1-3; tentatively, D is TRBD1 (5 bases). With 3 bases removed from V and 2 bases from J, the gap between germline ends came to 8 bases. CDR1 is LNHDA, CDR2 SQIVND, per germline (reference sequence). CDR3 length: 14 amino acids. As DNA, the CDR3 is TGTGCCAGTAGTATTCGGGGGACTGGAAACACCATATATTTT. Amino acid sequence: CASSIRGTGNTIYF. The whole variable domain, remainder taken from reference TRBV19 and TRBJ1-3, is DGGITQSPKYLFRKEGQNVTLSCEQNLNHDAMYWYRQDPGQGLRLIYYSQIVNDFQKGDIAEGYSVSREKKESFPLTVTSAQKNPTAFYLCASSIRGTGNTIYFGEGSWLTVV.

The chain combines TRBV24-1 with TRBJ1-5; TRBD1 matches 10 bases. The junction had 6 bases not matched to a gene; V was cut back by 4 bases and J by 7 bases. CDR3 length equals 15 residues. Germline CDR1 is KGHDR and CDR2 is SFDVKD. The CDR3 is CATSDQGTGDQPQHF. CDR3 nucleotide sequence: TGTGCCACCAGTGACCAAGGGACAGGGGACCAGCCCCAGCATTTT.

The V call is TRBV5-1, the J call TRBJ2-1; D is possibly TRBD2 (6 bases). CDR1 and CDR2 (germline): SGHRS, YFSETQ. This CDR3 is built from 15 residues. V lost 4 bases and J 2 bases, leaving 13 bases between the germline ends. The CDR3 here is CASSPGVAAYNEQFF. CDR3 in DNA: TGCGCCAGCAGCCCCGGGGTAGCGGCCTACAATGAGCAGTTCTTC.

The rearrangement uses TRBV13 and TRBJ2-3; 10 bases fit TRBD1. V shed 1 base and J 4 bases; nucleotides not matched to a gene: 5. The length of the CDR3 is 16 residues. Per germline, CDR1 PRHDT and CDR2 FYEKMQ (reference sequence). CDR3 DNA: TGTGCCAGCAGCTTAGAGGTGACAGGGGGCTCAGATACGCAGTATTTT. Residues: CASSLEVTGGSDTQYF.